Each of the 21 T cell receptor beta chains below was sequenced from the same sample in a study of blood T cells in healthy people across ages. Sample-barcoded 5' priming and a J-beta primer mix drove a second PCR of about 6 to 12 cycles. TCRdb reprocessed the 5' RACE reads with MiXCR, giving one entry per CDR3 protein. The top ten hold 9.4% of the sample, which has 600,000 to 850,000 distinct CDR3 sequences, roughly 25% seen once. The data also belong to a second study, concerning T cells of mothers and their children.

The sample was blood. The receptors were sampled from a boy aged 10-17 years in good health.

This sequence joins TRBV6-5 and TRBJ1-2, with D hard to call. Germline-derived CDR1 and CDR2 are MNHEY and SVGAGI. V was cut by 5 bases and J by 5 bases, with 15 bases left in between. CDR3 length: 14 residues. CDR3 DNA: TGTGCCAGCAGTGCAGGTGGGGAGGGATATGGCTACACCTTC. This codes for CASSAGGEGYGYTF.

V is TRBV7-9 and J is TRBJ2-5; no firm D call. The J call may be incorrect, as the DNA end agrees better with TRBJ2-1. CDR1 and CDR2 (germline): SEHNR, FQNEAQ (reference sequence). This CDR3 comprises 14 residues. The CDR3 loop is CASSLPIRTWEQFF. The CDR3 nucleotides read TGTGCCAGCAGCTTACCCATACGGACCTGGGAGCAGTTCTTC.

This clonotype was detected a few times. As the CDR3 is not closed by the conserved phenylalanine or tryptophan, this likely results from a read error. J is TRBJ1-1 and V is TRBV6-5; TRBD1 might be the D (6 bases). Per the germline V gene, CDR1 is MNHEY and CDR2 is SVGAGI. Trimming pared 5 bases from V and 10 bases from J, leaving 14 bases between. This CDR3 comprises 12 residues. The CDR3 is CASSGRGVVAFL. The CDR3 coding sequence is TGTGCCAGCAGTGGTAGGGGGGTGGTAGCTTTCCTT.

This clonotype was counted between two and nine times. The chain couples TRBV28 to TRBJ1-4, with TRBD1 matching 10 bases. Losses at the gene ends were 5 bases for V and 5 bases for J; bases not matched to a gene: 5. CDR1 MDHEN and CDR2 SYDVKM come from the germline V gene. CDR3 length equals 15 residues. The CDR3 nucleotides are TGTGCCAGCAGTCCCCAGACAGGGGGCAATGAAAAACTGTTTTTT. As protein: CASSPQTGGNEKLFF.

The chain combines TRBV12-3 or TRBV12-4 with TRBJ1-1; D is ambiguous. The CDR3 totals 13 residues. The V end lost 4 bases, the J end lost 3 bases, and 9 bases lay between the germline ends. The CDR3 DNA reads TGTGCCAGCAGTTACAGAATGGACACTGAAGCTTTCTTT. Its translation: CASSYRMDTEAFF.

Only a few counts were recorded for this clonotype. This chain uses TRBV20-1 with TRBJ2-7; D is unclear. The CDR3 is 12 residues long. V was trimmed by 3 bases and J by 3 bases, leaving 9 bases between them. CDR1 is DFQATT and CDR2 is SNEGSKA in the germline V gene (reference sequence). As DNA, the CDR3 is TGCAGTGCTAGTTTGGCCGGCTACGAGCAGTACTTC. Protein: CSASLAGYEQYF.

This clonotype was picked up a small number of times. The rearrangement links TRBV6-6 to TRBJ2-2; the D is unclear. CDR3 length: 14 residues. Between the trimmed V and J ends, which lost 7 bases and 7 bases, there was a span of 16 bases. Germline assignment: CDR1 MNHNY and CDR2 SVGAGI (reference sequence). The CDR3 loop is CASIFSEMNGELFF. The CDR3 nucleotides are TGTGCCAGCATTTTTAGTGAGATGAACGGGGAGCTGTTTTTT.

The chain is built from TRBV5-1 and TRBJ2-1, with 7 bases that match TRBD2. The junction had 4 bases not matched to a gene; V was cut back by 0 bases and J by 1 base. Germline CDR1 reads SGHRS; CDR2 reads YFSETQ. This CDR3 is 16 amino acids long. The CDR3 sequence: CASSLAWGGSYNEQFF. The CDR3 DNA reads as TGCGCCAGCAGCTTGGCCTGGGGGGGGTCCTACAATGAGCAGTTCTTC.

This clonotype has just a few counts. The J gene is TRBJ2-3, the V gene TRBV20-1; D may be TRBD2 (5 bases). This CDR3 is 13 amino acids long. Looked up from germline, CDR1 is DFQATT and CDR2 is SNEGSKA (reference sequence). Trimming removed 3 bases from V and 1 base from J, with 8 bases in between. In DNA form, the CDR3 reads TGCAGTGCTAGGAGGGCGGGCACAGATACGCAGTATTTT. This codes for CSARRAGTDTQYF.

V is TRBV18 and J is TRBJ1-6; maybe TRBD1 (5 bases). The CDR3 contains 13 residues. Trimming cost V 7 bases and J 7 bases, with 11 bases left between them. From germline, CDR1 is KGHSH and CDR2 LQKENI. The CDR3 DNA reads TGTGCCAGCTTCAGACAGACAAATTCACCCCTCCACTTT. Its translation is CASFRQTNSPLHF.

CDR3 sequence (DNA): TGCGCCAGGACTCCTGACACAGATACGCAGTATTTT. This gives the protein CARTPDTDTQYF. The chain carries TRBV5-1 and TRBJ2-3, with D hard to call. Trimming removed 8 bases from V and 2 bases from J, with 9 bases in between. There are 12 residues in the CDR3. CDR1 is SGHRS and CDR2 is YFSETQ in the germline V gene. The whole variable domain, remainder taken from reference TRBV5-1 and TRBJ2-3, is KAGVTQTPRYLIKTRGQQVTLSCSPISGHRSVSWYQQTPGQGLQFLFEYFSETQRNKGNFPGRFSGRQFSNSRSEMNVSTLELGDSALYLCARTPDTDTQYFGPGTRLTVL.

In its sample, this clonotype was seen a few times. V is TRBV7-3 and J is TRBJ2-2, with TRBD2 identical over 14 bases. Trimming at V came to 1 base and at J to 3 bases, leaving 13 bases not matched to a gene. Germline CDR1 is SGHTA and CDR2 is FQGTGA. The length of the CDR3 is 21 residues. In DNA, the CDR3 is TGTGCCAGCAGCTTAAACAACGGGACTAGCGGGGGCCGAAGGGACACCGGGGAGCTGTTTTTT. This codes for CASSLNNGTSGGRRDTGELFF.

About this clonotype: A clone one base away is much larger, so this may be a read error. The chain is built from TRBV7-3 and TRBJ2-1, with D unresolved. Trimming cost V 2 bases and J 5 bases, with 7 bases left between them. This CDR3 has 13 amino acids. Germline V gene lookup returns CDR1 SGHTA and CDR2 FQGTGA. CDR3: CASSLWLNNEQFF. The CDR3 DNA reads TGTGCCAGCAGCTTATGGCTGAACAATGAGCAGTTCTTC.

The chain recombines TRBV4-2 with TRBJ2-7, with 7 bases aligning to TRBD2. Germline CDR1 reads LGHNA; CDR2 reads YNFKEQ. After removal of 6 bases from V and 3 bases from J, the junction contained 8 bases not matched to a gene. This CDR3 region has 14 residues. The CDR3 DNA sequence: TGTGCCAGCAGTCCAACGGGAGGTAACTACGAGCAGTACTTC. Residues: CASSPTGGNYEQYF.

A few counts support this clonotype. The rearrangement uses TRBV6-1 and TRBJ2-7; TRBD1 might be the D (6 bases). The CDR3 has 12 amino acids. The V gene's germline CDR1 is MNHNS and CDR2 SASEGT. V gave up 4 bases and J gave up 6 bases, with 10 bases separating them. The CDR3 coding sequence is TGTGCCAGCAGTGTCAGGGGTTCCGAGCAGTACTTC. Translation gives CASSVRGSEQYF.

The table lists this clonotype with many counts. V gene TRBV28 combines with J gene TRBJ2-5; 7 nucleotides align to TRBD1. The CDR3 contains 13 residues. Germline CDR1 reads MDHEN; CDR2 reads SYDVKM. V shed 5 bases and J 4 bases; nucleotides not matched to a gene: 4. The CDR3 DNA follows: TGTGCCAGCAGTAGACAGGGCCTAGAGACCCAGTACTTC. This gives the protein CASSRQGLETQYF.

The chain recombines TRBV12-3 or TRBV12-4 with TRBJ2-2; TRBD2 is a possible D gene (6 bases). The V end was cut by 3 bases, the J end by 6 bases, with 11 bases between. The CDR3 has 14 amino acids. CDR3 amino acids: CASSFKGLAGELFF. In DNA, the CDR3 is TGTGCCAGCAGTTTTAAGGGACTGGCCGGGGAGCTGTTTTTT.

This clonotype was observed a few times. The V call is TRBV5-1, the J call TRBJ2-5; 10 bases match TRBD1. Germline V gene sequence: CDR1 SGHRS, CDR2 YFSETQ. The CDR3 sequence is 15 residues long. The junction had 10 bases not matched to a gene; V was cut back by 4 bases and J by 7 bases. The DNA of the CDR3 is TGCGCCAGCAGCACCCACGACAGGGGGCATGGGACCCAGTACTTC. Translation: CASSTHDRGHGTQYF.

This clonotype was observed a few times. CDR3 bases: TGTGCCAGCAGGCCCCCCCAGGGCAACTATGGCTACACCTTC. Amino acids: CASRPPQGNYGYTF. The V call is TRBV7-9, the J call TRBJ1-2, with a possible D match to TRBD1 (5 bases). From germline, CDR1 is SEHNR and CDR2 FQNEAQ (reference sequence). The CDR3 has 14 amino acids. The ends were cut back, 6 bases at V and 2 bases at J, with 13 bases in the middle.

This clonotype has only a few counts. The chain recombines TRBV6-6 with TRBJ2-5; possibly TRBD1 for D (6 bases). Trimming took 4 bases from V and 9 from J, leaving 15 bases between them. The V gene's germline CDR1 is MNHNY and CDR2 SVGAGI (reference sequence). This CDR3 has 13 residues. DNA for the CDR3: TGTGCCAGCAGTTCGGACAGAAAAGTTGCCCAGTACTTC. Protein: CASSSDRKVAQYF.

This rearrangement joins TRBV12-3 or TRBV12-4 to TRBJ1-1, with unresolved D. The V and J ends lost 3 bases and 6 bases respectively, with 8 bases between them. The CDR3 length is 12 residues. The CDR3 sequence is CASSFVGAEAFF. In DNA form, the CDR3 reads TGTGCCAGCAGTTTTGTGGGTGCTGAAGCTTTCTTT.